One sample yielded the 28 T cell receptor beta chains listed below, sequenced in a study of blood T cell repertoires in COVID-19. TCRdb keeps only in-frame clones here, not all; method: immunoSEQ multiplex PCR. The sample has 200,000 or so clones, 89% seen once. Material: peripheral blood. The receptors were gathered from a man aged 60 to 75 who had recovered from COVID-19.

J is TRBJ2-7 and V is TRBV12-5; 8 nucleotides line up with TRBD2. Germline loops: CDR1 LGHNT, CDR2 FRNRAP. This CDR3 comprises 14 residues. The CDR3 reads CAVSRSGSTYEQYF. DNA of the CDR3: TGTGCCGTCTCAAGAAGCGGGAGTACCTACGAGCAGTACTTC.

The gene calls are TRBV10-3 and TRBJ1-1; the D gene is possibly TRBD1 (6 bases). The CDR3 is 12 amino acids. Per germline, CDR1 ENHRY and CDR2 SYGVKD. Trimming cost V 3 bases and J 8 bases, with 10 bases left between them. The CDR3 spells CAISDLGAEAFF. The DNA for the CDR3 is TGTGCCATCAGTGACTTGGGGGCGGAAGCTTTCTTT.

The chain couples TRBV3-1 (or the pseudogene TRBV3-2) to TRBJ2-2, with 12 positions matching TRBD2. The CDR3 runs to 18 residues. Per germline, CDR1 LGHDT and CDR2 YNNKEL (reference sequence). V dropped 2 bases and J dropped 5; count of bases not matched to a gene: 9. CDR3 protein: CASSQLTSGGTPTGELFF. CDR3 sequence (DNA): TGTGCCAGCAGCCAATTAACTAGCGGGGGGACCCCGACCGGGGAGCTGTTTTTT.

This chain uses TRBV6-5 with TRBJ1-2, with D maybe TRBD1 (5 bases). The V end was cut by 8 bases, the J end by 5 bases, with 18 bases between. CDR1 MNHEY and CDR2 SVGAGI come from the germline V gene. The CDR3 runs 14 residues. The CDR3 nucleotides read TGTGCCAGCCGACCGGGGGGGATGTCGTATGGCTACACCTTC. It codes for CASRPGGMSYGYTF.

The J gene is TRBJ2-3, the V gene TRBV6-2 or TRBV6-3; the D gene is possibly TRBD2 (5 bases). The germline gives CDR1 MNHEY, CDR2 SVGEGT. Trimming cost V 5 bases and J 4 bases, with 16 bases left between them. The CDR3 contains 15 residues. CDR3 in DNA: TGTGCCAGCAGTCCCAGCCGGGGTAGTTCAGATACGCAGTATTTT. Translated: CASSPSRGSSDTQYF.

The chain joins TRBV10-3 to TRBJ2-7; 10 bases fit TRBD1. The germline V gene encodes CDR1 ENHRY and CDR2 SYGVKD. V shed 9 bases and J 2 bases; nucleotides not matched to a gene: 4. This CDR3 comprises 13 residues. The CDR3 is CAILGQGAYEQYF. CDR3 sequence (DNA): TGTGCCATACTTGGACAGGGGGCCTACGAGCAGTACTTC.

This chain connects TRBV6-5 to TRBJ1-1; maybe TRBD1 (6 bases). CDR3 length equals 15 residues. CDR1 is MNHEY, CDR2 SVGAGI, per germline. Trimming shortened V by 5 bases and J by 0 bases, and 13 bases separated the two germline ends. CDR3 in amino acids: CASSTREGVNTEAFF. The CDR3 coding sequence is TGTGCCAGCAGTACCCGGGAGGGGGTGAACACTGAAGCTTTCTTT.

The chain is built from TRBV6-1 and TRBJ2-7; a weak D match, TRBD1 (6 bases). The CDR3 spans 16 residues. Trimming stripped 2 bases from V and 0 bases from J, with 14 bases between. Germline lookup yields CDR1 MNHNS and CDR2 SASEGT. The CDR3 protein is CASSESTGLSSYEQYF. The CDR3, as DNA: TGTGCCAGCAGTGAATCAACAGGGTTATCCTCCTACGAGCAGTACTTC.

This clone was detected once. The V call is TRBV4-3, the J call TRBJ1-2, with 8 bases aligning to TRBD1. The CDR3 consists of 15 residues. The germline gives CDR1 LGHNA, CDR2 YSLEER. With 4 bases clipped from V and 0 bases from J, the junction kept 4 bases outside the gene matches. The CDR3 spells CASSRGTGANYGYTF. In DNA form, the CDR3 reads TGCGCCAGCAGCCGAGGGACAGGCGCTAACTATGGCTACACCTTC.

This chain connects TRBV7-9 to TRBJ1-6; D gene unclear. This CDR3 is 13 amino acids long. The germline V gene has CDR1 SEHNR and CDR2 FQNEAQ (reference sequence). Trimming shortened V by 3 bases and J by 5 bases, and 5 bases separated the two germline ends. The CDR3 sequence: CASSLADNSPLHF. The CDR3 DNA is TGTGCCAGCAGCTTGGCAGATAATTCACCCCTCCACTTT. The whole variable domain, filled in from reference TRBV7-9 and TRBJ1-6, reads DTGVSQNPRHKITKRGQNVTFRCDPISEHNRLYWYRQTLGQGPEFLTYFQNEAQLEKSRLLSDRFSAERPKGSFSTLEIQRTEQGDSAMYLCASSLADNSPLHFGNGTRLTVT.

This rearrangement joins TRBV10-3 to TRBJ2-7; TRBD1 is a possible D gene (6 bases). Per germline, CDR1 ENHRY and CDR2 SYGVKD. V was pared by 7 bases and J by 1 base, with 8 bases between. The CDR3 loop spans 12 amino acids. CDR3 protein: CAIKGGSYEQYF. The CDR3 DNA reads TGTGCCATCAAAGGGGGATCCTACGAGCAGTACTTC.

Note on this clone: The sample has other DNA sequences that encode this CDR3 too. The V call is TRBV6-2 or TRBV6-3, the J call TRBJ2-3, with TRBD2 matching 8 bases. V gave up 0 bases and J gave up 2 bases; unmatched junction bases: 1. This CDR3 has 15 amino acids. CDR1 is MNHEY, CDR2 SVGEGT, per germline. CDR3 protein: CASSYSSGTTDTQYF. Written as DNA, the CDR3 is TGTGCCAGCAGTTACTCTAGCGGGACCACAGATACGCAGTATTTT.

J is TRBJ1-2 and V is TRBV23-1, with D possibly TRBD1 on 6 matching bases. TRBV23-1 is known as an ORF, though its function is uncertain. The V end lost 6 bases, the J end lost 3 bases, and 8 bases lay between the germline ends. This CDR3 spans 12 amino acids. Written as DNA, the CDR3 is TGCGCCAGCAGGACAGGTGACTATGGCTACACCTTC. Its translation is CASRTGDYGYTF.

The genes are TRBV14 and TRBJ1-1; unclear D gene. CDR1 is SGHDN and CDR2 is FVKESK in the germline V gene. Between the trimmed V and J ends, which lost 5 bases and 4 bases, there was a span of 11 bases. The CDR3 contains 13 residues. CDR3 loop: CASSSTAGTEAFF. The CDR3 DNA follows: TGTGCCAGCAGCTCTACGGCGGGCACTGAAGCTTTCTTT.

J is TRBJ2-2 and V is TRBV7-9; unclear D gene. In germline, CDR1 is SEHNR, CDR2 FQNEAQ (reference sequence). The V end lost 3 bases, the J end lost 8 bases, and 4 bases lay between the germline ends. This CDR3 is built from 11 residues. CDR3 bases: TGTGCCAGCAGCTTCGTTGGGGAGCTGTTTTTT. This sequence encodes CASSFVGELFF.

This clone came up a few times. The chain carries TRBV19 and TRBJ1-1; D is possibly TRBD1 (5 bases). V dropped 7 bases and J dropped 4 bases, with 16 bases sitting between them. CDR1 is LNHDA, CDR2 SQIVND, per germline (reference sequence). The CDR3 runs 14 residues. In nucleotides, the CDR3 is TGTGCCAGTAATAGCCTGACAGTACCCACTGAAGCTTTCTTT. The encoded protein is CASNSLTVPTEAFF.

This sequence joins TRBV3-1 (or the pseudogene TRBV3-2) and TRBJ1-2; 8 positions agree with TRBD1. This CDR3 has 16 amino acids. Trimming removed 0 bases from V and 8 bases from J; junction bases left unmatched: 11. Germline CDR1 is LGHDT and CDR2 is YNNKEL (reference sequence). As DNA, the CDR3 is TGTGCCAGCAGCCAAGAAGGCGGACAGGGAAGATGGGGCTACACCTTC. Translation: CASSQEGGQGRWGYTF.

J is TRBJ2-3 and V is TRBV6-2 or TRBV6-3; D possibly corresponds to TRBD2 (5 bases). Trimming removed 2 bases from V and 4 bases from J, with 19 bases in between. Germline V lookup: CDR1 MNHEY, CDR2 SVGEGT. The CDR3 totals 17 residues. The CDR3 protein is CASSYTILAGKADTQYF. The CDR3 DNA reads TGTGCCAGCAGTTACACCATCCTAGCTGGAAAGGCAGATACGCAGTATTTT.

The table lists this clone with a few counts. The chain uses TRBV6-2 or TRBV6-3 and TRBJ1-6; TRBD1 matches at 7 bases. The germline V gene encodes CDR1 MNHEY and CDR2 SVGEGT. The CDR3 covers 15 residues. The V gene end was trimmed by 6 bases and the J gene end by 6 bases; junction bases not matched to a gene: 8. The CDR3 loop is CASSQAGGRNSPLHF. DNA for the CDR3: TGTGCCAGCAGCCAGGCAGGGGGTCGTAATTCACCCCTCCACTTT.

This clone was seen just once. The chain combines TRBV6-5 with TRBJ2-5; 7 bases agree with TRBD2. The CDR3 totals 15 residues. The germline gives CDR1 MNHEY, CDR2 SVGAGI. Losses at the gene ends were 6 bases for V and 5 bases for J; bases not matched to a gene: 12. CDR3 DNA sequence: TGTGCCAGCAGGCGGGGACTACTCGAGGGGGAGACCCAGTACTTC. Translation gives CASRRGLLEGETQYF.

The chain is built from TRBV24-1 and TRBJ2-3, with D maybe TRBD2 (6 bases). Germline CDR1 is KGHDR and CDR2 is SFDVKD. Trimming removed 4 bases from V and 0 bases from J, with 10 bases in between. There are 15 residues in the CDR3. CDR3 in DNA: TGTGCCACCAGTGAACTAGCAAGTAGCACAGATACGCAGTATTTT. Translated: CATSELASSTDTQYF.

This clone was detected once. CDR3 DNA sequence: TGCGCCAGCAGCTGGGACAGCGCGAACACCGGGGAGCTGTTTTTT. Encoded protein: CASSWDSANTGELFF. The V call is TRBV5-1, the J call TRBJ2-2; TRBD1 agrees at 7 bases. V lost 3 bases and J lost 0; bases outside the gene matches: 2. The V gene's germline CDR1 is SGHRS and CDR2 YFSETQ. The length of the CDR3 is 15 residues. Drawing the rest from reference TRBV5-1 and TRBJ2-2, the complete variable domain is KAGVTQTPRYLIKTRGQQVTLSCSPISGHRSVSWYQQTPGQGLQFLFEYFSETQRNKGNFPGRFSGRQFSNSRSEMNVSTLELGDSALYLCASSWDSANTGELFFGEGSRLTVL.

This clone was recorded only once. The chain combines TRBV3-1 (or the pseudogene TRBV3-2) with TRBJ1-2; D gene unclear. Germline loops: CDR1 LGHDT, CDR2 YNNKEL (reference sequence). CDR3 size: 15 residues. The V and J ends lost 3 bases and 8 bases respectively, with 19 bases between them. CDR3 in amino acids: CASSHRVLGGSGYTF. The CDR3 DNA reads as TGTGCCAGCAGCCATCGAGTTCTTGGTGGGAGCGGCTACACCTTC.

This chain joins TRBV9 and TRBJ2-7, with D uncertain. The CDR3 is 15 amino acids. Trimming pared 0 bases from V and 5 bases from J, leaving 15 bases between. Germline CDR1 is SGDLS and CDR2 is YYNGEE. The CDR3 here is CASSVAGLGYNEQYF. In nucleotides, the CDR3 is TGTGCCAGCAGCGTAGCCGGTCTAGGTTATAACGAGCAGTACTTC. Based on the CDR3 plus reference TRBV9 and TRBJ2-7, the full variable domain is DSGVTQTPKHLITATGQRVTLRCSPRSGDLSVYWYQQSLDQGLQFLIQYYNGEERAKGNILERFSAQQFPDLHSELNLSSLELGDSALYFCASSVAGLGYNEQYFGPGTRLTVT.

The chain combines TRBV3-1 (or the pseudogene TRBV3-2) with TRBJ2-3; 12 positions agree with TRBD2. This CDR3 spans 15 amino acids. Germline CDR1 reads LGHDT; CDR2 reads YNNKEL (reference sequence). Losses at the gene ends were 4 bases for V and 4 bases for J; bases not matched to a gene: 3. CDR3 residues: CASSPSGGGSDTQYF. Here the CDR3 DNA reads TGTGCCAGCAGCCCTAGCGGGGGGGGATCAGATACGCAGTATTTT.

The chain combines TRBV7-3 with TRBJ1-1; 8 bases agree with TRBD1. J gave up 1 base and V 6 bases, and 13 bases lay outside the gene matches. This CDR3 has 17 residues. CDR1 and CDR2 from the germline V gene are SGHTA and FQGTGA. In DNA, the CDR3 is TGTGCCAGCAGTTCCGCCGGGACAGGCGGACCGAACACTGAAGCTTTCTTT. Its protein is CASSSAGTGGPNTEAFF.

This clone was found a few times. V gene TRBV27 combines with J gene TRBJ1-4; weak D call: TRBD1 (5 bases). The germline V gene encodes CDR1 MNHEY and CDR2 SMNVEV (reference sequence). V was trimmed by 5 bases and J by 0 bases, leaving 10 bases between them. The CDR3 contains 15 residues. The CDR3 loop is CASSDRQTTNEKLFF. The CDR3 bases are TGTGCCAGCAGTGATCGACAGACAACTAATGAAAAACTGTTTTTT.

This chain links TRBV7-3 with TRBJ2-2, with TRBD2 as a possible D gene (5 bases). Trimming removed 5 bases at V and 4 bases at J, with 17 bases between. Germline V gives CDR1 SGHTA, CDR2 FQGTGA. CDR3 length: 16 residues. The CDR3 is CASSPSADPSTGELFF. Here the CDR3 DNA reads TGTGCCAGCAGCCCTTCAGCGGACCCCAGCACCGGGGAGCTGTTTTTT.